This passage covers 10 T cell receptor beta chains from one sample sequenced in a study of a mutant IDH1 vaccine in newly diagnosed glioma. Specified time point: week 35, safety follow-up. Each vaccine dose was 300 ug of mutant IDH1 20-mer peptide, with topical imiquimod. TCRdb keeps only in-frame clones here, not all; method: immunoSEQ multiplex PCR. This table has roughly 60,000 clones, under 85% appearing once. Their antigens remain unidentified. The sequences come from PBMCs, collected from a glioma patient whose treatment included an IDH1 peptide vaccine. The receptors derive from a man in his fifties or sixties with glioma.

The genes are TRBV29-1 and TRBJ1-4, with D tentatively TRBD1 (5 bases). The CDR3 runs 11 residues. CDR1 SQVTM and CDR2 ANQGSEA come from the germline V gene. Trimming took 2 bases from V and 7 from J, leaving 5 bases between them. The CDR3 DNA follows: TGCAGCGTTGAAACAGGTGAAAAACTGTTTTTT. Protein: CSVETGEKLFF.

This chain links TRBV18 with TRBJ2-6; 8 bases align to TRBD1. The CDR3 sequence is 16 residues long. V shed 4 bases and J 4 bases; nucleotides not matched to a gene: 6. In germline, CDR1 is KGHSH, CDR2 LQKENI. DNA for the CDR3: TGTGCCAGCTCACGTTGGACAGGGTCGGGGGCCAACGTCCTGACTTTC. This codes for CASSRWTGSGANVLTF.

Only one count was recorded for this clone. CDR3 residues: CASSSGARDVDEQFF. Written as DNA, the CDR3 is TGTGCCAGCAGCTCTGGGGCAAGGGATGTCGATGAGCAGTTCTTC. The rearrangement joins TRBV5-6 to TRBJ2-1, with a tentative D call TRBD1 (5 bases). Germline V lookup: CDR1 SGHDT, CDR2 YYEEEE. V lost 3 bases and J lost 8, with 18 bases in between. The CDR3 is 15 amino acids.

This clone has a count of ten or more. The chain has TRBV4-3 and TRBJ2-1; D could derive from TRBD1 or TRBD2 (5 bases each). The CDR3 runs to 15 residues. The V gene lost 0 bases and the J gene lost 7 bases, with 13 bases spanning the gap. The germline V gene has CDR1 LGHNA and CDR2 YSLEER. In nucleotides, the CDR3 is TGCGCCAGCAGCCAAGAGAGGGGTGTTGGGAATGAGCAGTTCTTC. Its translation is CASSQERGVGNEQFF.

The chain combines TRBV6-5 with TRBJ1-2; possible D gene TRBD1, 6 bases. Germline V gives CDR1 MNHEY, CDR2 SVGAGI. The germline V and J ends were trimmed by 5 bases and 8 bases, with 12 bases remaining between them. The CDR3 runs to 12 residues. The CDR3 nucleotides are TGTGCCAGCAGTCCACAGGGTAGCGGCTACACCTTC. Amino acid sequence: CASSPQGSGYTF.

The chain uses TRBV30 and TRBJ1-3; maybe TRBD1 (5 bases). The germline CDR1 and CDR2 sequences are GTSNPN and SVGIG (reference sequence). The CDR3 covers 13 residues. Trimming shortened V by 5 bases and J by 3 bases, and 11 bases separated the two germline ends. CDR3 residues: CAWSGPGGNTIYF. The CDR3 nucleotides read TGTGCCTGGTCAGGGCCTGGTGGAAACACCATATATTTT. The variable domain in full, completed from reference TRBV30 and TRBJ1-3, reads SQTIHQWPATLVQPVGSPLSLECTVEGTSNPNLYWYRQAAGRGLQLLFYSVGIGQISSEVPQNLSASRPQDRQFILSSKKLLLSDSGFYLCAWSGPGGNTIYFGEGSWLTVV.

In DNA form, the CDR3 reads TGTGCCAGCAGCTTCAGCGAAGCTTTCTTT. It codes for CASSFSEAFF. The chain joins TRBV7-9 to TRBJ1-1; no firm D call. V was trimmed by 3 bases and J by 8 bases, leaving 4 bases between them. Germline CDR1 and CDR2: SEHNR and FQNEAQ (reference sequence). This CDR3 has 10 residues.

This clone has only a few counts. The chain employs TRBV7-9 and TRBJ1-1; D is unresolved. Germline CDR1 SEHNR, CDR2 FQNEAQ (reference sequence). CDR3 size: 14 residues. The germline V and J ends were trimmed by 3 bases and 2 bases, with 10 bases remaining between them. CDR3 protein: CASSFWESNTEAFF. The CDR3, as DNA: TGTGCCAGCAGCTTTTGGGAGAGCAACACTGAAGCTTTCTTT.

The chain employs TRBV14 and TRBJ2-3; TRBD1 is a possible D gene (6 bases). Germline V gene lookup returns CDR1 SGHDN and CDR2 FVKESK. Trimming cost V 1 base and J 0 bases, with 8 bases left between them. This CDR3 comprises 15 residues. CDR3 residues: CASSQGGGSTDTQYF. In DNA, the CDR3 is TGTGCCAGCAGCCAAGGTGGGGGCAGCACAGATACGCAGTATTTT.

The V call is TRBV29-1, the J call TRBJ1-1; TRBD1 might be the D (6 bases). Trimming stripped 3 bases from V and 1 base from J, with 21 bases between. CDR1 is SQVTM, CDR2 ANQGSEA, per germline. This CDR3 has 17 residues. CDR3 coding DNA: TGCAGCGTTGATTCCCCTAACAGGGAAGGGTCGAACACTGAAGCTTTCTTT. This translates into CSVDSPNREGSNTEAFF.